This TCR beta chain was found in a study of cytomegalovirus exposure and HLA in healthy donors. The PCR ran on 60 Vbeta and 13 Jbeta primers. TCRdb's table, derived via immunoSEQ multiplex PCR, lists solely in-frame clones and lacks some. This sample yields about 120,000 clones, of which about 79% are seen a single time; 2% to 2.5% belongs to the top ten. Germline CDR1 reads SGDLS; CDR2 reads YYNGEE. This CDR3 spans 15 amino acids. V shed 0 bases and J 6 bases; nucleotides not matched to a gene: 8. Sequencing was carried out using PBMCs. This clonotype was obtained from a human donor in good health. The chain has TRBV9 and TRBJ2-7; 8 bases map to TRBD2. The CDR3 DNA sequence: TGTGCCAGCAGCGTAGGGGTAGCGGGGCGAAGCGAGCAGTACTTC. The encoded protein is CASSVGVAGRSEQYF.